This T cell receptor (beta chain) was profiled in a study of control samples from healthy donors and cancer patients. The method was immunoSEQ multiplex PCR; TCRdb's version includes in-frame clones alone and lacks a portion of them. The sample has fewer than 300,000 clones; about four fifths are singletons. In germline, CDR1 is GTSNPN, CDR2 SVGIG (reference sequence). CDR3 length: 13 residues. Between the trimmed V and J ends, which lost 0 bases and 13 bases, there was a span of 18 bases. The sequence derives from a woman aged 60-70 years with lung cancer. Sequenced: PBMCs. The chain recombines TRBV30 with TRBJ1-1; D remains unclear. The DNA for the CDR3 is TGTGCCTGGAGTGTTTTGGCCCCCTCGGGTGATTTCTTT. This gives the protein CAWSVLAPSGDFF.